This is a list of T cell receptor beta chains from one sample in a study of T-cell reconstitution after alpha-beta-depleted transplantation in children. MiXCR, run by TCRdb on the PCR reads, gives a single entry per CDR3 protein. This sample has a few hundred thousand distinct CDR3 sequences, with approximately 24% found just once. Here the sequenced sample was PBMCs, mostly from graft donor cells, taken 360 days after TCRalphabeta/CD19-depleted stem cell transplant. These receptors all come from a female patient younger than 10 who had a stem cell transplant for congenital amegakaryocytic thrombocytopenia, so the T cells may come from the graft donor. The conserved cysteine and the conserved F or W are not part of the CDR3 here.

11 TRBJ1-2 TRBV5-1 ASSRRGGDGYT
11 TRBJ1-4 TRBV29-1 SVFRTGSEKLF
12 TRBJ1-4 TRBV12-3/TRBV12-4 ASRLGQGSEKLF
14 TRBJ1-5 TRBV15 ATSRGEGMGGQPQH
14 TRBJ2-1 TRBV4-1 ASSQGGKSSYNEQF
14 TRBJ2-2 TRBV11-2 ASSLLISGVTGELF
11 TRBJ2-7 TRBV18 ASSPQGGYEQY
13 TRBJ2-5 TRBV10-3 AISNRDREGETQY
13 TRBJ2-7 TRBV4-1 ASSQVAGGNYEQY
12 TRBJ1-2 TRBV10-3 AISGDRANYGYT
12 TRBJ1-5 TRBV27 ASSLQGPYQPQH
9 TRBJ2-3 TRBV10-3 AISASDTQY
12 TRBJ1-4 TRBV28 ASSLFVAGEKLF
12 TRBJ2-3 TRBV29-1 SVEGGGSTDTQY
16 TRBJ2-1 TRBV6-2/TRBV6-3 ASSYSPRLAGGYNEQF
11 TRBJ1-1 TRBV20-1 SASQGANTEAF
9 TRBJ2-5 TRBV10-3 ARRTQETQY
14 TRBJ2-5 TRBV4-2 ASSQDWSGRSETQY
16 TRBJ2-7 TRBV11-1 ASSLPHSSGRAAHEQY
12 TRBJ2-6 TRBV27 ASSLIQGSNVLT
13 TRBJ2-1 TRBV27 ASSSWTGRYNEQF
11 TRBJ2-7 TRBV9 ASSERPAYEQY
11 TRBJ2-1 TRBV27 ASSFGAGGPRF
11 TRBJ1-1 TRBV5-1 ASTSGGGTEAF
14 TRBJ2-1 TRBV5-1 ASSSGLAGGRGEQF
10 TRBJ2-7 TRBV29-1 SVATVSYEQY
12 TRBJ1-4 TRBV20-1 SALSRQGDEKLF
14 TRBJ2-7 TRBV20-1 SARDPSQQSTYEQY
12 TRBJ2-3 TRBV12-3/TRBV12-4 ASSSTPQADTQY
9 TRBJ1-1 TRBV7-9 ASSFGGSAF
14 TRBJ2-3 TRBV3-1 ASSPSGRPEQDTQY
13 TRBJ1-5 TRBV28 ASSPLGGRNQPQH
10 TRBJ2-3 TRBV15 ATSRVSDTQY
16 TRBJ1-5 TRBV4-1 ASSQVYPGQAILQPQH
11 TRBJ1-6 TRBV9 ASSTDFDTPLH
14 TRBJ2-1 TRBV7-3 ASSKSFYKTYNEQF
12 TRBJ2-7 TRBV28 ASSPGGGIYEQY
12 TRBJ2-5 TRBV7-9 ASSLVGFWETQY
9 TRBJ2-7 TRBV7-9 ASGFTYEQY
11 TRBJ2-7 TRBV19 ASSGTARREQY
11 TRBJ2-7 TRBV28 ASADRGSYEQY
11 TRBJ1-1 TRBV12-3/TRBV12-4 ASSLWSGAEAF
12 TRBJ2-7 TRBV20-1 STIRQGGTYEQY
12 TRBJ2-7 TRBV7-9 ASSLYQGDYEQY
16 TRBJ2-6 TRBV4-1 ASSQVVGLFSGANVLT
10 TRBJ2-5 TRBV27 ASRKGAETQY
13 TRBJ2-3 TRBV24-1 ATSDLKALGDTQY
10 TRBJ2-7 TRBV18 ASSPRDSEQY
17 TRBJ1-4 TRBV12-3/TRBV12-4 ASSFEDIVFPTTNEKLF
12 TRBJ1-1 TRBV20-1 SAGDRGIFTEAF
15 TRBJ2-1 TRBV5-1 ASSPLGLADSYNEQF
12 TRBJ2-7 TRBV7-9 ASSWGAVSYEQY
14 TRBJ2-7 TRBV14 ASSPSPKPQGHEQY